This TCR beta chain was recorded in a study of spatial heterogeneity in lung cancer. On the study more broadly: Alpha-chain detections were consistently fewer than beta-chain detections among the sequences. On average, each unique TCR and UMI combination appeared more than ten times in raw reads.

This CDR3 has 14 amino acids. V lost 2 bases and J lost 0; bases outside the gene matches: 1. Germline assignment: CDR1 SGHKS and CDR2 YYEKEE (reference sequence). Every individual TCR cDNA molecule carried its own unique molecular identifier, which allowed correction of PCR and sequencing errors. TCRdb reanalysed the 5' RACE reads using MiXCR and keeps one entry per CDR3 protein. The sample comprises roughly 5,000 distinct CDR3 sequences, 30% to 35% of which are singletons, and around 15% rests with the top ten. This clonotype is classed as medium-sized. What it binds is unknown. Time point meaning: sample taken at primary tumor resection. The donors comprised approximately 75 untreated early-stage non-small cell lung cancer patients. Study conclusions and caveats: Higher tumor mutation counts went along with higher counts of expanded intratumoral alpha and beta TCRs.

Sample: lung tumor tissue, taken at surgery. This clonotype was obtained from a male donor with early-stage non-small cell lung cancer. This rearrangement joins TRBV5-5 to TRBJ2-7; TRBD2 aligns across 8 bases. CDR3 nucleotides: TGTGCCAGCAGCTTAGCGGGGGACTCCTACGAGCAGTACTTC. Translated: CASSLAGDSYEQYF.